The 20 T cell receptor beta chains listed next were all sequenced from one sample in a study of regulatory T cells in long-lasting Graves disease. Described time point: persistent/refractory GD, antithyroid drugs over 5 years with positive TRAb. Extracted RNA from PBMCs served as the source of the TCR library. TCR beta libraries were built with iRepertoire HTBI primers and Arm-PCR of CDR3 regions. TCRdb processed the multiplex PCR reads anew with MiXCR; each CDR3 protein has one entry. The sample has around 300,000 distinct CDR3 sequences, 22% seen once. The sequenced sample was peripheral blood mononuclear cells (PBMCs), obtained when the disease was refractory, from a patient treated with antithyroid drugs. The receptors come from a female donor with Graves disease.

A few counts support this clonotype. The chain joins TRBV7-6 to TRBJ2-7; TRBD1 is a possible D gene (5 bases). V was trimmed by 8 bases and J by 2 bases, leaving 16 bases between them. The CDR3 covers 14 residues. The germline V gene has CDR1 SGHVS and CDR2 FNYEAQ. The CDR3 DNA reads TGTGCCAGCCGCCCCGGCAGGGCCCCCTACGAGCAGTACTTC. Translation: CASRPGRAPYEQYF. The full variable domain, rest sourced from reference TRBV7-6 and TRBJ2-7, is GAGVSQSPRYKVTKRGQDVALRCDPISGHVSLYWYRQALGQGPEFLTYFNYEAQQDKSGLPNDRFSAERPEGSISTLTIQRTEQRDSAMYRCASRPGRAPYEQYFGPGTRLTVT.

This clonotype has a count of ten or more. The CDR3 is CASSLGGRNTGELFF. The CDR3 DNA reads TGTGCCAGCAGTTTAGGGGGCAGAAACACCGGGGAGCTGTTTTTT. The chain employs TRBV28 and TRBJ2-2, with D perhaps TRBD1 (6 bases). Germline-derived CDR1 and CDR2 are MDHEN and SYDVKM. Trimming took off 2 bases at V and 2 bases at J, with 9 bases between the two ends. This CDR3 spans 15 amino acids.

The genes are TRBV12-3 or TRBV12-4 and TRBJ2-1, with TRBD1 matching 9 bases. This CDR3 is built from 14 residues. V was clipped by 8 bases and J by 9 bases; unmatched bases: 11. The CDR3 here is CASLRTGDRREQFF. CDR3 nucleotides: TGTGCCAGCCTAAGGACAGGGGACCGCCGTGAGCAGTTCTTC.

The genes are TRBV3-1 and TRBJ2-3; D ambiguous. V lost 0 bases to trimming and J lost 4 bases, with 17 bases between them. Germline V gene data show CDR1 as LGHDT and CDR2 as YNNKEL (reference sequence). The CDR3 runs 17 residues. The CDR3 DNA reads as TGTGCCAGCAGCCAAGACCGGCTAGTAACGTTCGCAGATACGCAGTATTTT. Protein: CASSQDRLVTFADTQYF.

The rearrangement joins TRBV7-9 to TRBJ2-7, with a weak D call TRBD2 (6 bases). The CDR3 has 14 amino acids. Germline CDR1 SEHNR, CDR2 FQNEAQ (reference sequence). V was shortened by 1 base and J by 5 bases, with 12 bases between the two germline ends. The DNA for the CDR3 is TGTGCCAGCAGCTTAGTTGGAGGGATGGACGAGCAGTACTTC. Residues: CASSLVGGMDEQYF.

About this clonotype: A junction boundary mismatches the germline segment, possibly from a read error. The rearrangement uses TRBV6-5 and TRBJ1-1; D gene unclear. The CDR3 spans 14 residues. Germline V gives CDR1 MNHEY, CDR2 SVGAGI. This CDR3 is CASSYRFMNTEASF. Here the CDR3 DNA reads TGTGCCAGCAGTTACAGGTTCATGAACACTGAAGCTTCCTTT.

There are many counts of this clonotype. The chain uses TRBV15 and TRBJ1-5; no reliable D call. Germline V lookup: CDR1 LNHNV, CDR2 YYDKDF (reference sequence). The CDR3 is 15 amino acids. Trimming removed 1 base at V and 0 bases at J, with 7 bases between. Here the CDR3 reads CATSRGAFSNQPQHF. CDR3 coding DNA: TGTGCCACCAGCAGAGGAGCTTTTAGCAATCAGCCCCAGCATTTT.

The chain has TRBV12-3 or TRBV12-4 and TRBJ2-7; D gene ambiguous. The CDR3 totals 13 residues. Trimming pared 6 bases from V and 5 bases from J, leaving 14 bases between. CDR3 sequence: CASSLDTFDEQYF. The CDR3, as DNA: TGTGCCAGCAGCCTCGACACGTTCGACGAGCAGTACTTC.

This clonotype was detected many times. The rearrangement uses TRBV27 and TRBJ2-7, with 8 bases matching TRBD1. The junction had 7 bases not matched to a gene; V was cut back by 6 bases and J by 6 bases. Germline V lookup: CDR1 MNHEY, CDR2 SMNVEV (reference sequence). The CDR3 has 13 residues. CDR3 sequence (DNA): TGTGCCAGCAGCCAAGGGACAGGCATCGAGCAGTACTTC. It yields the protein CASSQGTGIEQYF.

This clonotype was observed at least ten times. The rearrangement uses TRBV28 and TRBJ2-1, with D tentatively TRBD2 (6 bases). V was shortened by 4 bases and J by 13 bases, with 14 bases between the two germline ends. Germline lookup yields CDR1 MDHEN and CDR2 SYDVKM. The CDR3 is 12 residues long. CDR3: CASSSPRGRQFF. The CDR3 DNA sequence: TGTGCCAGCAGTTCCCCTCGGGGGAGACAGTTCTTC.

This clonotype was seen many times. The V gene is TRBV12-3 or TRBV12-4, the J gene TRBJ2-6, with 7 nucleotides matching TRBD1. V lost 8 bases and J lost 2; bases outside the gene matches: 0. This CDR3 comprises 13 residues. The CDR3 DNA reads TGTGCCAGCGGGACAGCTGGGGCCAACGTCCTGACTTTC. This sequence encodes CASGTAGANVLTF.

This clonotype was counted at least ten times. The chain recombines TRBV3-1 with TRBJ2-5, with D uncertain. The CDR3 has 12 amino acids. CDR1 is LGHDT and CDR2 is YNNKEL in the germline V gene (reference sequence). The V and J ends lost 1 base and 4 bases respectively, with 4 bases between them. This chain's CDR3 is CASSQARETQYF. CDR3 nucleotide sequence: TGTGCCAGCAGCCAAGCACGAGAGACCCAGTACTTC.

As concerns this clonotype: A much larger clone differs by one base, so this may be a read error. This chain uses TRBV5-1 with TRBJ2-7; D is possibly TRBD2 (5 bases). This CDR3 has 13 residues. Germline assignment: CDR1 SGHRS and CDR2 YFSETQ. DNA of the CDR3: TGCGCCGGCAGCTTGACTAACCCTTACGAGCAGTACTTC. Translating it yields CAGSLTNPYEQYF.

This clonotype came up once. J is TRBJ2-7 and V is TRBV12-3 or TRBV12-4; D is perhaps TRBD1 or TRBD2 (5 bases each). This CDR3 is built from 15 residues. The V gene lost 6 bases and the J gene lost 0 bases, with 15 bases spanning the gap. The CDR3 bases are TGTGCCAGCAGCTTTGGGGGTTCCTACTCCTACGAGCAGTACTTC. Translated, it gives CASSFGGSYSYEQYF.

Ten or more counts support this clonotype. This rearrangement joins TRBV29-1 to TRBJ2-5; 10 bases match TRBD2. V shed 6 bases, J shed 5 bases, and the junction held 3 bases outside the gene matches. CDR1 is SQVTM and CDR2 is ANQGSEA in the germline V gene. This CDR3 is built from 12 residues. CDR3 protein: CSVGLAVETQYF. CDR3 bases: TGCAGCGTCGGACTAGCGGTGGAGACCCAGTACTTC.

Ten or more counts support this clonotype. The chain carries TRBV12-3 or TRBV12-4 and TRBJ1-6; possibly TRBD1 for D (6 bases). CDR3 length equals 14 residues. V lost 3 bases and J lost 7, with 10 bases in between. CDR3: CASSFSTGNSPLHF. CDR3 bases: TGTGCCAGCAGTTTTAGCACAGGGAATTCACCCCTCCACTTT.

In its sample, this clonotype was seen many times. This chain's CDR3 is CAAALGPPEAFF. The CDR3 DNA follows: TGTGCCGCGGCATTAGGGCCCCCCGAAGCTTTCTTT. V and J are TRBV2 and TRBJ1-1; D gene unclear. V was cut by 11 bases and J by 8 bases, with 18 bases left in between. CDR3 length: 12 residues. From germline, CDR1 is SNHLY and CDR2 FYNNEI.

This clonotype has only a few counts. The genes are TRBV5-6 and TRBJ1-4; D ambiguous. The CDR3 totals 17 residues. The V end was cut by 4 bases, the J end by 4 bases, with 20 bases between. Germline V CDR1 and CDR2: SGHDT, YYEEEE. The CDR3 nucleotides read TGTGCCAGCAGCCCCGGAGTCCTGACGGGATATAATGAAAAACTGTTTTTT. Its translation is CASSPGVLTGYNEKLFF.

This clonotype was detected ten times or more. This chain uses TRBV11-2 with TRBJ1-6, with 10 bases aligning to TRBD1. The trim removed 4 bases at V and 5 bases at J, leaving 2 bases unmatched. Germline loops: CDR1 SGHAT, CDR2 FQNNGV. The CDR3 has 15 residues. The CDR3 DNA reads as TGTGCCAGCAGCTCGGGACAGGGGAATAATTCACCCCTCCACTTT. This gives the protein CASSSGQGNNSPLHF.

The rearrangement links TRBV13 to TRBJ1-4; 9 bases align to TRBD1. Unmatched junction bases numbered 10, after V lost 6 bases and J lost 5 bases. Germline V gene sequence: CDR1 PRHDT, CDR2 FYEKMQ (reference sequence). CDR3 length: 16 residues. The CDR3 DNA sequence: TGTGCCAGCAGAAAGATGGGACAGGGTGGAAATGAAAAACTGTTTTTT. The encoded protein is CASRKMGQGGNEKLFF.